Each of the 23 T cell receptor beta chains below was sequenced from the same sample in a study of tissue T cells after allogeneic stem cell transplantation. Measured with immunoSEQ multiplex PCR; TCRdb has only the in-frame clones, and not every one. The repertoire consists of about 43,000 clones, with roughly 90% occurring once and the leading ten covering about 3.8%. The material sequenced was blood, taken before transplantation. These receptors were taken from a woman aged 35 to 70 who later had graft-versus-host disease after an allogeneic stem cell transplant.

This clone has a handful of counts. This chain joins TRBV19 and TRBJ1-5; no firm D call. The CDR3 is 15 amino acids. Looked up from germline, CDR1 is LNHDA and CDR2 is SQIVND (reference sequence). V was cut by 4 bases and J by 2 bases, with 12 bases left in between. CDR3 coding DNA: TGTGCCAGTAGTACCCTAAGTGGGGGCAATCAGCCCCAGCATTTT. Translating gives CASSTLSGGNQPQHF.

The rearrangement uses TRBV3-1 (or the pseudogene TRBV3-2) and TRBJ2-7, with 10 bases lining up with TRBD2. V dropped 1 base and J dropped 3; count of bases not matched to a gene: 6. Germline lookup yields CDR1 LGHDT and CDR2 YNNKEL (reference sequence). CDR3 size: 16 residues. The CDR3 is CASSQGNLAGVYEQYF. The CDR3 bases are TGTGCCAGCAGCCAAGGAAACCTAGCGGGAGTCTACGAGCAGTACTTC.

This rearrangement joins TRBV6-2 or TRBV6-3 to TRBJ1-5, with D perhaps TRBD1 (5 bases). Looked up from germline, CDR1 is MNHEY and CDR2 is SVGEGT. V was pared by 5 bases and J by 4 bases, with 12 bases between. This CDR3 is built from 14 residues. The DNA for the CDR3 is TGTGCCAGCAGTCGTCTTGGGGGGAATCAGCCCCAGCATTTT. Protein: CASSRLGGNQPQHF.

V is TRBV19 and J is TRBJ2-3, with D possibly being TRBD2 (6 bases). The germline V gene has CDR1 LNHDA and CDR2 SQIVND (reference sequence). The CDR3 length is 16 residues. V was pared by 7 bases and J by 3 bases, with 20 bases between. In DNA form, the CDR3 reads TGTGCCAGTAACGGGGGAGTAGGGTCAACGACAGATACGCAGTATTTT. Protein sequence: CASNGGVGSTTDTQYF.

The chain uses TRBV19 and TRBJ2-5; D gene uncertain. Germline-derived CDR1 and CDR2 are LNHDA and SQIVND (reference sequence). This CDR3 spans 14 amino acids. Deletions cut 1 base from V and 2 bases from J, with 8 bases between. CDR3 region: CASSIGHTQETQYF. The CDR3 nucleotides are TGTGCCAGTAGTATAGGACACACTCAAGAGACCCAGTACTTC.

The gene calls are TRBV5-1 and TRBJ2-1, with TRBD2 identical over 14 bases. The V gene end was trimmed by 2 bases and the J gene end by 3 bases; junction bases not matched to a gene: 13. The CDR3 loop spans 20 amino acids. Per the germline V gene, CDR1 is SGHRS and CDR2 is YFSETQ. The DNA of the CDR3 is TGCGCCAGCAGCTTAACAAAGGGACTAGCGGGAGTAGGCTACTACAATGAGCAGTTCTTC. Residues: CASSLTKGLAGVGYYNEQFF.

CDR3 protein: CASSKGTDYGYTF. CDR3 DNA sequence: TGTGCCAGCAGTAAGGGGACAGACTATGGCTACACCTTC. The rearrangement uses TRBV12-3 or TRBV12-4 and TRBJ1-2, with 7 positions matching TRBD1. V shed 5 bases, J shed 3 bases, and the junction held 3 bases outside the gene matches. The CDR3 totals 13 residues.

The chain couples TRBV7-8 to TRBJ2-1, with TRBD2 matching over 8 bases. Germline assignment: CDR1 SGHVS and CDR2 FQNEAQ. Germline trimming cut 0 bases from V and 4 bases from J; bases unmatched to any gene: 5. The CDR3 spans 16 residues. The CDR3 DNA sequence: TGTGCCAGCAGCTTAGCTCGTCTAGCGGGTTACAATGAGCAGTTCTTC. This translates into CASSLARLAGYNEQFF.

V is TRBV4-3 and J is TRBJ1-5, with a possible D match to TRBD1 (5 bases). This CDR3 has 16 residues. CDR1 LGHNA and CDR2 YSLEER come from the germline V gene. V was shortened by 0 bases and J by 2 bases, with 11 bases between the two germline ends. CDR3 region: CASSQDLRGGNQPQHF. In nucleotides, the CDR3 is TGCGCCAGCAGCCAAGATCTTAGGGGTGGCAATCAGCCCCAGCATTTT.

The J gene is TRBJ2-3, the V gene TRBV7-2, with D unclear. The CDR3 spans 13 residues. With 2 bases removed from V and 4 bases from J, the gap between germline ends came to 7 bases. Germline-derived CDR1 and CDR2 are SGHTA and FQGNSA. CDR3 DNA sequence: TGTGCCAGCAGCTTATCGGTTGCAGATACGCAGTATTTT. It is translated as CASSLSVADTQYF.

The CDR3 region is CASSLSATRTDTQYF. Here the CDR3 DNA reads TGTGCCAGCAGCTTAAGCGCAACGAGGACAGATACGCAGTATTTT. The V gene is TRBV5-8, the J gene TRBJ2-3; no reliable D call. The CDR3 sequence is 15 residues long. The germline V gene encodes CDR1 SGHTS and CDR2 YDEGEE. Trimming removed 2 bases from V and 3 bases from J, with 13 bases in between.

J is TRBJ2-2 and V is TRBV28; D is ambiguous. Trimming removed 2 bases at V and 6 bases at J, with 4 bases between. The CDR3 is 12 residues long. CDR1 MDHEN and CDR2 SYDVKM come from the germline V gene. CDR3 in amino acids: CASSLVAGELFF. The CDR3 coding sequence is TGTGCCAGCAGTTTAGTGGCCGGGGAGCTGTTTTTT.

J is TRBJ1-1 and V is TRBV9, with D unresolved. Germline V gene data show CDR1 as SGDLS and CDR2 as YYNGEE. V lost 1 base to trimming and J lost 1 base, with 14 bases between them. CDR3 length: 16 residues. CDR3: CASSVSVVGENTEAFF. CDR3 sequence (DNA): TGTGCCAGCAGCGTATCAGTAGTCGGGGAGAACACTGAAGCTTTCTTT.

This rearrangement joins TRBV19 to TRBJ2-1, with 10 positions matching TRBD2. CDR3 length: 16 residues. Germline loops: CDR1 LNHDA, CDR2 SQIVND (reference sequence). The ends lost 2 bases at V and 9 bases at J; junction bases unmatched: 10. In DNA, the CDR3 is TGTGCCAGTAGTATAATGGCGTCTAGCGGGAGTGGTGAGCAGTTCTTC. This sequence encodes CASSIMASSGSGEQFF.

V usage is TRBV5-1 and J usage is TRBJ1-6; 8 bases are a match to TRBD1. Germline-derived CDR1 and CDR2 are SGHRS and YFSETQ. This CDR3 has 15 amino acids. V trimming: 4 bases; J trimming: 6 bases; junction bases outside the gene matches: 6. The CDR3 sequence: CASSTGQGGNSPLHF. The CDR3 coding sequence is TGCGCCAGCAGCACCGGACAGGGTGGTAATTCACCCCTCCACTTT.

The CDR3 nucleotides read TGCGCCAGCAGCTTGGCGGGACAGGCTGGGGCCAACGTCCTGACTTTC. Residues: CASSLAGQAGANVLTF. The chain combines TRBV5-1 with TRBJ2-6; 8 bases map to TRBD1. Looked up from germline, CDR1 is SGHRS and CDR2 is YFSETQ. V shed 0 bases, J shed 2 bases, and the junction held 1 base outside the gene matches. This CDR3 comprises 16 residues.

Here the CDR3 DNA reads TGTGCCAGCAGTTCCGGGAGAGGTAATAACTATGGCTACACCTTC. Translating gives CASSSGRGNNYGYTF. The V gene is TRBV6-6, the J gene TRBJ1-2; D call uncertain. V shed 4 bases and J shed 1 base, with 13 bases lying between them. The length of the CDR3 is 15 residues. The germline gives CDR1 MNHNY, CDR2 SVGAGI (reference sequence).

V usage is TRBV7-9 and J usage is TRBJ1-3; D is undetermined. Germline-derived CDR1 and CDR2 are SEHNR and FQNEAQ (reference sequence). The CDR3 totals 18 residues. Deletions cut 2 bases from V and 0 bases from J, with 17 bases between. CDR3 nucleotides: TGTGCCAGCAGCTTATCGGTTGGAGGAAGGAGCTCTGGAAACACCATATATTTT. This gives the protein CASSLSVGGRSSGNTIYF.

The chain uses TRBV7-2 and TRBJ1-4; D gene unclear. Germline CDR1 reads SGHTA; CDR2 reads FQGNSA. V lost 1 base, J lost 8 bases, and 20 bases lay in between. The CDR3 spans 17 residues. CDR3 amino acids: CASSLVGWSGRDEKLFF. The DNA for the CDR3 is TGTGCCAGCAGCTTAGTGGGTTGGTCGGGCCGAGACGAAAAACTGTTTTTT.

The table lists this clone with a count of one. CDR3 in amino acids: CAWTQRVWGRDNTGELFF. Written as DNA, the CDR3 is TGTGCCTGGACTCAAAGGGTCTGGGGGAGGGATAACACCGGGGAGCTGTTTTTT. V gene TRBV30 combines with J gene TRBJ2-2, with TRBD2 matching over 7 bases. Germline assignment: CDR1 GTSNPN and CDR2 SVGIG (reference sequence). After removal of 4 bases from V and 2 bases from J, the junction contained 16 bases not matched to a gene. The CDR3 extends over 18 amino acids.

This chain's CDR3 is CASSLRTSGSRDEQFF. The DNA for the CDR3 is TGTGCCAGCAGCTTAAGGACTAGCGGGAGTAGGGATGAGCAGTTCTTC. V and J are TRBV7-8 and TRBJ2-1, with 13 positions matching TRBD2. J gave up 8 bases and V 2 bases, and 6 bases lay outside the gene matches. From germline, CDR1 is SGHVS and CDR2 FQNEAQ. The CDR3 contains 16 residues.

CDR3 sequence (DNA): TGCGCCAGCAGCTCGACCAGGGGAAACAATGAGCAGTTCTTC. It is translated as CASSSTRGNNEQFF. The chain combines TRBV5-1 with TRBJ2-1; D perhaps matches TRBD1 (6 bases). This CDR3 is 14 amino acids long. V lost 3 bases and J lost 5, with 12 bases in between. CDR1 is SGHRS, CDR2 YFSETQ, per germline.

The V and J genes are TRBV24-1 and TRBJ2-3, with D perhaps matching TRBD2 (5 bases). Germline values: CDR1 KGHDR, CDR2 SFDVKD. The CDR3 consists of 14 residues. V was shortened by 0 bases and J by 3 bases, with 6 bases between the two germline ends. The chain's CDR3 is CATSDLRGTDTQYF. The CDR3 nucleotides read TGTGCCACCAGTGATTTGCGGGGTACAGATACGCAGTATTTT.